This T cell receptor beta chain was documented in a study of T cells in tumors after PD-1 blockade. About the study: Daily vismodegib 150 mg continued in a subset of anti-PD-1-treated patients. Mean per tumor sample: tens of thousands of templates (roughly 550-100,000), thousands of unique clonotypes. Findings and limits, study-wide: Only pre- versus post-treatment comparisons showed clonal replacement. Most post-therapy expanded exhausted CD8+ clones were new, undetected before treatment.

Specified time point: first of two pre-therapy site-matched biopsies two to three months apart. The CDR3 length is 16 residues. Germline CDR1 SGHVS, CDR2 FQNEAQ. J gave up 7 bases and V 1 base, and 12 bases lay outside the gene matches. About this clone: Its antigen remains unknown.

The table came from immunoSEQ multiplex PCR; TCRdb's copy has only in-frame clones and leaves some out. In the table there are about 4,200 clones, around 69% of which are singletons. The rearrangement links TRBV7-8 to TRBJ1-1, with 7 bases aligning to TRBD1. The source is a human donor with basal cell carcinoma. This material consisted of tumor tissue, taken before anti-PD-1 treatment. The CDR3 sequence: CASSLVAAGGYFEAFF. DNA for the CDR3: TGTGCCAGCAGCTTAGTGGCGGCAGGGGGGTATTTTGAAGCTTTCTTT.